These T cell receptor beta chains were read from a single sample in a study of CD8+ T cells in alopecia areata. The data were produced by immunoSEQ multiplex PCR, yet TCRdb's version contains in-frame clones alone and is incomplete. This repertoire shows under 350,000 clones, about three fifths found once; its top ten account for under 2%. The specimen comprised CD4+ T cells sorted from blood, sampled at week 24, from a patient treated with tofacitinib. The receptor source for this set is a human donor with alopecia areata. Both conserved end residues are part of each CDR3. A D gene is named only where the DNA matches it firmly. Part of the rows lack a size; the others show once, few, many or a class for expanded clones.

j_call: TRBJ1-1; clone_size: NA; v_call: TRBV15; d_call: TRBD1; cdr3_nt: TGTGCCACCAGCAGAGCCGGACAGGGTTCCACTGAAGCTTTCTTT; cdr3_aa: CATSRAGQGSTEAFF
j_call: TRBJ2-3; clone_size: NA; v_call: TRBV19; d_call: NA; cdr3_nt: TGTGCCAGTAGCGGGATTGAGGATACGCAGTATTTT; cdr3_aa: CASSGIEDTQYF
j_call: TRBJ2-7; clone_size: NA; v_call: TRBV5-4; d_call: TRBD1; cdr3_nt: TGTGCCAGCAGCCTGGACAGGGGGCCGAACGAGCAGTACTTC; cdr3_aa: CASSLDRGPNEQYF
j_call: TRBJ1-2; clone_size: NA; v_call: TRBV6-5; d_call: TRBD1; cdr3_nt: TGTGCCAGCACCCGGACAGGGAACGGCTACACCTTC; cdr3_aa: CASTRTGNGYTF
j_call: TRBJ1-2; clone_size: NA; v_call: TRBV28; d_call: NA; cdr3_nt: TGTGCCAGCAGTACGGATTATGGCTACACCTTC; cdr3_aa: CASSTDYGYTF
j_call: TRBJ2-5; clone_size: few; v_call: TRBV29-1; d_call: NA; cdr3_nt: TGCAGCACCAAGGGGAGACAAGAGACCCAGTACTTC; cdr3_aa: CSTKGRQETQYF
j_call: TRBJ2-5; clone_size: NA; v_call: TRBV11-2; d_call: TRBD2; cdr3_nt: TGTGCCAGCAGTAACGCGATACGCGGGGGGGCAAAGGAGACCCAGTACTTC; cdr3_aa: CASSNAIRGGAKETQYF
j_call: TRBJ2-7; clone_size: NA; v_call: TRBV7-6; d_call: NA; cdr3_nt: TGTGCCAGCAGCGTCACTTCCCCCAGCCTCGACAGGCTCTCTCCCTACGAGCAGTACTTC; cdr3_aa: CASSVTSPSLDRLSPYEQYF
j_call: TRBJ2-3; clone_size: NA; v_call: TRBV5-1; d_call: NA; cdr3_nt: TGCGCCAGCAGCCTACATGAGGGAAGGTCAGATACGCAGTATTTT; cdr3_aa: CASSLHEGRSDTQYF
j_call: TRBJ2-5; clone_size: NA; v_call: TRBV7-2; d_call: NA; cdr3_nt: TGTGCCAGCAGCTTAGGTAGCAGGGAGGTCCAAGAGACCCAGTACTTC; cdr3_aa: CASSLGSREVQETQYF
j_call: TRBJ2-7; clone_size: NA; v_call: TRBV27; d_call: TRBD1; cdr3_nt: TGTGCCAGCAGTACCGGGACAGAATACGAGCAGTACTTC; cdr3_aa: CASSTGTEYEQYF
j_call: TRBJ2-3; clone_size: few; v_call: TRBV29-1; d_call: NA; cdr3_nt: TGCAGCGTTGAAGAGGGAGATACGCAGTATTTT; cdr3_aa: CSVEEGDTQYF
j_call: TRBJ2-5; clone_size: NA; v_call: TRBV29-1; d_call: NA; cdr3_nt: TGCAGCGTTCAACGGGGCTTCCAAGAGACCCAGTACTTC; cdr3_aa: CSVQRGFQETQYF
j_call: TRBJ2-3; clone_size: NA; v_call: TRBV29-1; d_call: NA; cdr3_nt: TGCAGCGTTGAAGGTCGTAGCTCGAGAATTTCCACAGATACGCAGTATTTT; cdr3_aa: CSVEGRSSRISTDTQYF
j_call: TRBJ1-5; clone_size: NA; v_call: TRBV12-5; d_call: NA; cdr3_nt: TGTGCTAGTGGTTTGGCTGATCAGCCCCAGCATTTT; cdr3_aa: CASGLADQPQHF
j_call: TRBJ2-3; clone_size: NA; v_call: TRBV2; d_call: NA; cdr3_nt: TGTGCCAGCGATGGGCAAAGCACAGATACGCAGTATTTT; cdr3_aa: CASDGQSTDTQYF
j_call: TRBJ2-1; clone_size: NA; v_call: TRBV28; d_call: NA; cdr3_nt: TGTGCCAGCAGGAGCCCGATATTTGAGCAGTTCTTC; cdr3_aa: CASRSPIFEQFF
j_call: TRBJ1-2; clone_size: few; v_call: TRBV30; d_call: NA; cdr3_nt: TGTGCCTGGAGTGCCTCCTATGGCTACACCTTC; cdr3_aa: CAWSASYGYTF
j_call: TRBJ2-5; clone_size: few; v_call: TRBV6-4; d_call: NA; cdr3_nt: TGTGCCAGCAGCAGAGAGTACCAAGAGACCCAGTACTTC; cdr3_aa: CASSREYQETQYF
j_call: TRBJ2-6; clone_size: NA; v_call: TRBV4-1; d_call: NA; cdr3_nt: TGCGCCAGCAGGGACGCAGGGAGAGACAACGTCCTGACTTTC; cdr3_aa: CASRDAGRDNVLTF
j_call: TRBJ2-3; clone_size: NA; v_call: TRBV29-1; d_call: NA; cdr3_nt: TGCAGCGTTGACATTCCGGGGCTCAGCACAGATACGCAGTATTTT; cdr3_aa: CSVDIPGLSTDTQYF
j_call: TRBJ2-7; clone_size: few; v_call: TRBV30; d_call: TRBD1; cdr3_nt: TGTGCCTGGAGTGCCGACGGGACAGGGGGGTATACCGAGCAGTACTTC; cdr3_aa: CAWSADGTGGYTEQYF
j_call: TRBJ1-1; clone_size: NA; v_call: TRBV6-6; d_call: NA; cdr3_nt: TGTGCCAGCAGCCGGGATTCGAACACTGAAGCTTTCTTT; cdr3_aa: CASSRDSNTEAFF
j_call: TRBJ2-5; clone_size: NA; v_call: TRBV10-3; d_call: TRBD2; cdr3_nt: TGTGCCATCAGTGACTCTAGCGGTGAAGAGACCCAGTACTTC; cdr3_aa: CAISDSSGEETQYF
j_call: TRBJ2-2; clone_size: NA; v_call: TRBV2; d_call: NA; cdr3_nt: TGTGCCAGCAGTGAAGGGATTACCGGGGAGCTGTTTTTT; cdr3_aa: CASSEGITGELFF
j_call: TRBJ2-7; clone_size: NA; v_call: TRBV6-5; d_call: NA; cdr3_nt: TGTGCCAGCAGTTACAGGGGGTCCTACGAGCAGTACTTC; cdr3_aa: CASSYRGSYEQYF
j_call: TRBJ2-5; clone_size: NA; v_call: TRBV6-5; d_call: NA; cdr3_nt: TGTGCCAGCACATCCCCCCCCGGCGAGACCCAGTACTTC; cdr3_aa: CASTSPPGETQYF
j_call: TRBJ1-2; clone_size: NA; v_call: TRBV2; d_call: NA; cdr3_nt: TGTGCCAGCAGTGAAGGAACGGGGAGGCCCACCGGCTACACCTTC; cdr3_aa: CASSEGTGRPTGYTF
j_call: TRBJ2-3; clone_size: NA; v_call: TRBV7-9; d_call: TRBD2; cdr3_nt: TGTGCCAGCAGCTCCTCTAGCGGGCTTACAGATACGCAGTATTTT; cdr3_aa: CASSSSSGLTDTQYF
j_call: TRBJ2-5; clone_size: few; v_call: TRBV6-6; d_call: NA; cdr3_nt: TGTGCCAGCAGGTGGGGGCAGGAGACCCAGTACTTC; cdr3_aa: CASRWGQETQYF
j_call: TRBJ2-3; clone_size: NA; v_call: TRBV2; d_call: NA; cdr3_nt: TGTGCCAGCAGTAAAACAGGGAGGGCAGATACGCAGTATTTT; cdr3_aa: CASSKTGRADTQYF
j_call: TRBJ1-1; clone_size: NA; v_call: TRBV2; d_call: TRBD1; cdr3_nt: TGTGCCAGCGGCTGGGACAGGTCGAACACTGAAGCTTTCTTT; cdr3_aa: CASGWDRSNTEAFF
j_call: TRBJ2-5; clone_size: NA; v_call: TRBV29-1; d_call: TRBD2; cdr3_nt: TGCAGCGGGACTAGTGGAGAGACCCAGTACTTC; cdr3_aa: CSGTSGETQYF
j_call: TRBJ2-7; clone_size: few; v_call: TRBV7-9; d_call: NA; cdr3_nt: TGTGCCAGCAGCTTTGCCGGGACCTACGAGCAGTACTTC; cdr3_aa: CASSFAGTYEQYF
j_call: TRBJ2-7; clone_size: NA; v_call: TRBV5-4; d_call: TRBD1; cdr3_nt: TGTGCCAGCAGCATTGAATGGGACAGGGGGCGAGAGCAGTACTTC; cdr3_aa: CASSIEWDRGREQYF
j_call: TRBJ2-3; clone_size: few; v_call: TRBV5-1; d_call: NA; cdr3_nt: TGCGCCAGCAGCTTGCAGGCGGGGTTGCCAGATACGCAGTATTTT; cdr3_aa: CASSLQAGLPDTQYF
j_call: TRBJ1-1; clone_size: many; v_call: TRBV4-1; d_call: NA; cdr3_nt: TGCGCCAGCAGCCAAGCCGAGAAGAACACTGAAGCTTTCTTT; cdr3_aa: CASSQAEKNTEAFF
j_call: TRBJ1-1; clone_size: once; v_call: TRBV27; d_call: NA; cdr3_nt: TGTGCCAGCAGTTCCGGACAGTCTGAAGCTTTCTTT; cdr3_aa: CASSSGQSEAFF
j_call: TRBJ2-7; clone_size: NA; v_call: TRBV6-6; d_call: TRBD2; cdr3_nt: TGTGCCATCCAGGGACTAGTATATGGCGAGCAGTACTTC; cdr3_aa: CAIQGLVYGEQYF
j_call: TRBJ1-2; clone_size: NA; v_call: TRBV5-8; d_call: NA; cdr3_nt: TGTGCCAGCAGCTTGAATGTTCCCGCTGGTACCTTC; cdr3_aa: CASSLNVPAGTF
j_call: TRBJ1-1; clone_size: few; v_call: TRBV7-9; d_call: NA; cdr3_nt: TGTGCCAGCAGTTCGCCCCTGGGCTACACTGAAGCTTTCTTT; cdr3_aa: CASSSPLGYTEAFF
j_call: TRBJ2-5; clone_size: NA; v_call: TRBV30; d_call: NA; cdr3_nt: TGTGCCTGGAGTGTACAGTCCGGGACGGGAGAGACCCAGTACTTC; cdr3_aa: CAWSVQSGTGETQYF
j_call: TRBJ2-3; clone_size: NA; v_call: TRBV5-1; d_call: TRBD2; cdr3_nt: TGCGCCAGCAGCGAGGAGCGGGGTCACACAGATACGCAGTATTTT; cdr3_aa: CASSEERGHTDTQYF
j_call: TRBJ2-7; clone_size: NA; v_call: TRBV11-2; d_call: TRBD1; cdr3_nt: TGTGCCAGCAGCCATCCCTTGACAGGGCGCTACGAGCAGTACTTC; cdr3_aa: CASSHPLTGRYEQYF